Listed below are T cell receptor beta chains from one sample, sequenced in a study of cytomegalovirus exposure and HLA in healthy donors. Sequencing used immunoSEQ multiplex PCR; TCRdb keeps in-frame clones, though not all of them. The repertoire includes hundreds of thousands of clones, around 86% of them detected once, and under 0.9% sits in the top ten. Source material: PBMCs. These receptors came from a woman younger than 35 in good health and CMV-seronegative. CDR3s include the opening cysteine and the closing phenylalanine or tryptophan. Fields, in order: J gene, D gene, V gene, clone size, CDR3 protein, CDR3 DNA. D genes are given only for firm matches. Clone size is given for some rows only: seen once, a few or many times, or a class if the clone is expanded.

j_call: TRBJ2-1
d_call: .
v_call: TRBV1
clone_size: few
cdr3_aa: CTSRPRPLVYDEQFF
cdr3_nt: TGCACCAGCAGGCCAAGACCACTAGTCTACGATGAGCAGTTCTTC

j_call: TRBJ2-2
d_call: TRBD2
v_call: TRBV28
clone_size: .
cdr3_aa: CASNTGGPGELFF
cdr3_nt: TGTGCCAGTAACACGGGAGGGCCCGGGGAGCTGTTTTTT

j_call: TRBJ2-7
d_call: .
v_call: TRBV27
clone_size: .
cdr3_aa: CASSADRWDEQYF
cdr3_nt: TGTGCCAGCTCGGCCGACAGGTGGGACGAGCAGTACTTC

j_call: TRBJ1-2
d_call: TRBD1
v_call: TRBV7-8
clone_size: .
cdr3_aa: CASSLATGTGIYGYTF
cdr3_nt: TGTGCCAGCAGCTTAGCGACCGGGACAGGGATCTATGGCTACACCTTC

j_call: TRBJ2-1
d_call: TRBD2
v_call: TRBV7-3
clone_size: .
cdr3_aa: CASSYSGGNEQFF
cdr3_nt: TGTGCCAGCAGCTACTCGGGAGGCAATGAGCAGTTCTTC

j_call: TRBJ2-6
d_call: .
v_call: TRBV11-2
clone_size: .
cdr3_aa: CASSLGGGSGIGANVLTF
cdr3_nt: TGTGCCAGCAGCTTGGGGGGTGGTTCGGGAATTGGGGCCAACGTCCTGACTTTC

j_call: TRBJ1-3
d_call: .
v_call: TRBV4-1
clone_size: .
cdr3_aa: CASSQAGISGNTIYF
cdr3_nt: TGCGCCAGCAGCCAAGCGGGAATCTCTGGAAACACCATATATTTT

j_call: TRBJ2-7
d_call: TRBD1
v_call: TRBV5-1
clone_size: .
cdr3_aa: CASSLDRGVTKQYF
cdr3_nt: TGCGCCAGCAGCTTGGACAGGGGGGTTACGAAGCAGTACTTC

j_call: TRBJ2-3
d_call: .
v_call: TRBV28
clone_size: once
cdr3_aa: CASSYTLVVSSTDTQYF
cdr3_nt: TGTGCCAGCAGTTATACCTTAGTGGTCTCTAGCACAGATACGCAGTATTTT

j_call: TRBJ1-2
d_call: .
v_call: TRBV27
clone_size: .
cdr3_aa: CASSLRIAGANYGYTF
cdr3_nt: TGTGCCAGCAGTTTAAGGATCGCAGGGGCTAACTATGGCTACACCTTC

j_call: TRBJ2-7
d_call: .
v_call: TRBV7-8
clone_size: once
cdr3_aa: CASSPTGRYEQYF
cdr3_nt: TGTGCCAGCAGCCCTACAGGGCGCTACGAGCAGTACTTC

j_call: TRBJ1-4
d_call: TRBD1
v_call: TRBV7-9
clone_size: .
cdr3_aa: CASSYNSRGPANEKLFF
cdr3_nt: TGTGCCAGCAGTTACAATTCAAGGGGGCCAGCTAATGAAAAACTGTTTTTT

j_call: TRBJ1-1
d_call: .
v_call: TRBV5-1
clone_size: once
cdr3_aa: CASTAGDRHTEAFF
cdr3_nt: TGCGCCAGCACCGCAGGGGATAGGCACACTGAAGCTTTCTTT

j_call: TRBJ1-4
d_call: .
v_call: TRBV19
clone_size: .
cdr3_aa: CASTGSRGFIRGEKLFF
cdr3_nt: TGTGCCAGTACCGGATCGCGGGGATTTATACGGGGTGAAAAACTGTTTTTT

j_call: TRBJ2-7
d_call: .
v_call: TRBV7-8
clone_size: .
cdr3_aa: CASSPGSEQYF
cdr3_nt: TGTGCCAGCAGCCCAGGGTCCGAGCAGTACTTC

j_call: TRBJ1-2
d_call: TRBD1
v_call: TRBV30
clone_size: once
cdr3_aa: CAWTSTPGQGVGGYTF
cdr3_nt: TGTGCCTGGACGAGTACACCGGGACAGGGGGTTGGTGGCTACACCTTC

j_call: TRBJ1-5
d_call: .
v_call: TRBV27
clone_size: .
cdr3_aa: CASSLLGGYSNQPQHF
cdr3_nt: TGTGCCAGCAGTTTATTAGGGGGTTATAGCAATCAGCCCCAGCATTTT

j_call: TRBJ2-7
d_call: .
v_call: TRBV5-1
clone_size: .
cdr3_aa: CASSLRGASQDEQYF
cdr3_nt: TGCGCCAGCAGCTTGCGGGGGGCCTCTCAGGACGAGCAGTACTTC

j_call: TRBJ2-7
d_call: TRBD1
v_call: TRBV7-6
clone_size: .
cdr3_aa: CASSLGGTVSYEQYF
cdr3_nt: TGTGCCAGCAGCTTAGGGGGGACAGTCTCCTACGAGCAGTACTTC

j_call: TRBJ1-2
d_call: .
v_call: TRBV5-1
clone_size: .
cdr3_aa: CASSLEGAGGYTF
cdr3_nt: TGCGCCAGCAGCTTGGAGGGCGCGGGGGGCTACACCTTC

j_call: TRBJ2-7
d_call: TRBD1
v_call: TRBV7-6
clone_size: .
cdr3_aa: CASSPGTDLYEQYF
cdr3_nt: TGTGCCAGCAGCCCCGGGACAGACCTCTACGAGCAGTACTTC

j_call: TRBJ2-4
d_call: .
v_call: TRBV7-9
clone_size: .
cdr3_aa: CASSLTPTGNIQYF
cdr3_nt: TGTGCCAGCAGCTTAACTCCCACAGGGAACATTCAGTACTTC

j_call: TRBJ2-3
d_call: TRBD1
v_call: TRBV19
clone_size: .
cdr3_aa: CASSIVFLTGSTDTQYF
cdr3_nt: TGTGCCAGTAGTATAGTGTTCCTGACAGGGAGCACAGATACGCAGTATTTT

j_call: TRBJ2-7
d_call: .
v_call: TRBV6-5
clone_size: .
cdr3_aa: CASSYSVSYEQYF
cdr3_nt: TGTGCCAGCAGTTACAGCGTTTCCTACGAGCAGTACTTC

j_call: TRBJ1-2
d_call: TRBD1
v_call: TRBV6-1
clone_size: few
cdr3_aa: CASSGTGYGYTF
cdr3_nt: TGTGCCAGCAGCGGGACAGGCTATGGCTACACCTTC

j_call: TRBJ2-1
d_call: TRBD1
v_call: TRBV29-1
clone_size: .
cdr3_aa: CSVDGTGLHNEQFF
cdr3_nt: TGCAGCGTTGATGGGACAGGGTTACACAATGAGCAGTTCTTC

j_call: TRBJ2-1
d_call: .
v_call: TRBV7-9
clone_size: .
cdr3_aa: CASSLWQGIRNEQFF
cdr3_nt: TGTGCCAGCAGCTTATGGCAGGGAATAAGGAATGAGCAGTTCTTC